A selection of T cell receptor beta chains follows, all from one sample in a study of PD-1 blockade in classical Hodgkin lymphoma. Assay used: immunoSEQ multiplex PCR; TCRdb lists only in-frame clones, some missing. Of over 50,000 clones in the sample, 65% to 85% are singletons; the top ten hold around 17%. The material was peripheral blood mononuclear cells (PBMCs), obtained at baseline. The origin of the receptors is a human donor with classical Hodgkin lymphoma. The CDR3 runs from the conserved cysteine through the conserved F or W. The D gene is left open where the match is weak. Expanded clones are given a class, and other clones once, few, many or no size at all.

>NA|TRBJ2-2|TRBD2|TRBV7-8
TGTGCCAGCAGCCGAACGGGACTAGCGGGAGTCAGCGGGGAGCTGTTTTTT
CASSRTGLAGVSGELFF
>NA|TRBJ2-2|TRBD2|TRBV13
TGTGCCATGGCGAGCGGGAGATCGAACACCGGGGAGCTGTTTTTT
CAMASGRSNTGELFF
>once|TRBJ2-7|TRBD2|TRBV5-1
TGCGCCAGCAGCTTGGACGGACTAGCCTACGAGCAGTACTTC
CASSLDGLAYEQYF
>NA|TRBJ1-2|NA|TRBV6-6
TGTGCCAGCACGGGGCAGTATGGCTACACCTTC
CASTGQYGYTF
>NA|TRBJ2-7|NA|TRBV18
TGTGCCAGCTCACCTTCGAATTGGGGAGGCTCCTACGAGCAGTACTTC
CASSPSNWGGSYEQYF
>NA|TRBJ2-2|TRBD2|TRBV25-1
TGTGCCAGCAGCCCCGCACTAGCGCCGAACACCGGGGAGCTGTTTTTT
CASSPALAPNTGELFF
>NA|TRBJ2-1|NA|TRBV7-2
TGTGCCAGCAGCCCACAGGAGAATGAGCAGTTCTTC
CASSPQENEQFF
>NA|TRBJ1-5|NA|TRBV18
TGTGCCAGCTCACCACCGGGGGGGTCCGGCAATCAGCCCCAGCATTTT
CASSPPGGSGNQPQHF
>NA|TRBJ2-1|TRBD2|TRBV10-3
TGTGCCATCAGTGGGTGGCGGGAGGCTGCCTACAATGAGCAGTTCTTC
CAISGWREAAYNEQFF
>NA|TRBJ1-1|NA|TRBV10-3
TGTGCCATCAACAAACAGAGGAACACTGAAGCTTTCTTT
CAINKQRNTEAFF
>NA|TRBJ2-1|NA|TRBV10-3
TGTGCCATCAGTGAGGGTATAAAGGGCTCCTACAATGAGCAGTTCTTC
CAISEGIKGSYNEQFF
>NA|TRBJ2-3|NA|TRBV7-9
TGTGCCAGCAGCGTTAGCGGACGCACAGATACGCAGTATTTT
CASSVSGRTDTQYF
>few|TRBJ2-1|TRBD1|TRBV2
TGTGCCAGCAGTGAAGCAGCAGGGGGATTTAGGGATGAGCAGTTCTTC
CASSEAAGGFRDEQFF
>few|TRBJ1-4|NA|TRBV7-9
TGTGCCAGCAGCTCTCGAGAGGGAGTAGAAGAAAAACTGTTTTTT
CASSSREGVEEKLFF
>NA|TRBJ1-1|NA|TRBV6-5
TGTGCCAGCATATCCACAGGGTATGGGAACACTGAAGCTTTCTTT
CASISTGYGNTEAFF
>NA|TRBJ1-1|NA|TRBV25-1
TGTGCCAGCAGTCCGGGACTGAGTATGAACACTGAAGCTTTCTTT
CASSPGLSMNTEAFF
>NA|TRBJ2-1|NA|TRBV11-2
TGTGCCAGCAGCTTTGGAAGGTCCTACAATGAGCAGTTCTTC
CASSFGRSYNEQFF
>NA|TRBJ2-3|NA|TRBV7-6
TGTGCCAGCAGCTCCTGGGGGACGACAGATACGCAGTATTTT
CASSSWGTTDTQYF
>few|TRBJ1-1|TRBD1|TRBV4-1
TGCGCCAGCAGCCAACTACTCCGCGACAGGGGCACTGAAGCTTTCTTT
CASSQLLRDRGTEAFF
>once|TRBJ1-1|NA|TRBV11-3
TGTGCCAGCAGCGGCTTGAGGTCAGTGATGAGCACTGAAGCTTTCTTT
CASSGLRSVMSTEAFF
>NA|TRBJ1-2|NA|TRBV5-1
TGCGCCAGCAGGGAAGCGGGTCTGAACTATGGCTACACCTTC
CASREAGLNYGYTF
>NA|TRBJ2-1|TRBD2|TRBV7-2
TGTGCCAGCAGCTTGACTAGCGGCAAATACAATGAGCAGTTCTTC
CASSLTSGKYNEQFF
>NA|TRBJ2-1|TRBD2|TRBV7-3
TGTGCCAGCACCAACAGCGGGAGACAGTTCTTC
CASTNSGRQFF
>NA|TRBJ1-1|NA|TRBV6-5
TGTGCCAGCAGTTACTCAGGAACAGGGTCTGAAGCTTTCTTT
CASSYSGTGSEAFF
>NA|TRBJ2-1|TRBD1|TRBV7-9
TGTGCCAGCAGGGGACAGAGATACAATGAGCAGTTCTTC
CASRGQRYNEQFF
>NA|TRBJ2-6|NA|TRBV30
TGTGCCTGGAGTGTTCTTCGGAGGGGTTCTAACTCTGGGGCCAACGTCCTGACTTTC
CAWSVLRRGSNSGANVLTF
>once|TRBJ1-2|NA|TRBV10-3
TGTGCCATCAGTGAGACGGGGCAGCTCCCTAACTATGGCTACACCTTC
CAISETGQLPNYGYTF
>NA|TRBJ1-2|NA|TRBV7-9
TGTGCCAGCAGCGCGGGGGCGTATGGCTACACCTTC
CASSAGAYGYTF
>NA|TRBJ2-7|NA|TRBV4-2
TGTGCCAGTTCGCAGGGTGATAGCTCCTACGAGCAGTACTTC
CASSQGDSSYEQYF
>NA|TRBJ1-1|NA|TRBV25-1
TGTGCCAGCAGGACCCCCCGCAGGGTTCAGGGAACTGAAGCTTTCTTT
CASRTPRRVQGTEAFF
>NA|TRBJ1-4|TRBD1|TRBV4-3
TGCGCCAGCAGCCAACCGGGACAGGGCGAAAAACTGTTTTTT
CASSQPGQGEKLFF